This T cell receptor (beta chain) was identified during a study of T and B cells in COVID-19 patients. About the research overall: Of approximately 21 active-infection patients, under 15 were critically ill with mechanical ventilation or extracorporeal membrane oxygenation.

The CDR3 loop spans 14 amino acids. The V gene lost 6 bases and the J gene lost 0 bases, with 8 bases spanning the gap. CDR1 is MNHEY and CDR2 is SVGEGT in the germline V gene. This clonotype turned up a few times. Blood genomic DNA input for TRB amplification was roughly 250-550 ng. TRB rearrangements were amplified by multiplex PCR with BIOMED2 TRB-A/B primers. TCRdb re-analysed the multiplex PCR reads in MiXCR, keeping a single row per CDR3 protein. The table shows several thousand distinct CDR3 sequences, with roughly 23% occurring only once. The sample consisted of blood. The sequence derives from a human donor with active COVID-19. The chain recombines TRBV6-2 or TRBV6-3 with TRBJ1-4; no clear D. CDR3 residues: CASRPLATNEKLFF. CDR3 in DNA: TGTGCCAGCAGGCCATTGGCAACTAATGAAAAACTGTTTTTT.